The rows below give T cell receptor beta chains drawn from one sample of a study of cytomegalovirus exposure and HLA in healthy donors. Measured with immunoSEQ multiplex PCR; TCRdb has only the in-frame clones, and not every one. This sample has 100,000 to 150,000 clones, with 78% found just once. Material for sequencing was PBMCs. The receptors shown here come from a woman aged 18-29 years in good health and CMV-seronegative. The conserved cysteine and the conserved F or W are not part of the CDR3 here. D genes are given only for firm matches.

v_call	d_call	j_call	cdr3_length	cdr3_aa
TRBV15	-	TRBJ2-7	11	ATSRASASDVY
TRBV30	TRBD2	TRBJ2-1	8	AWENLTSV
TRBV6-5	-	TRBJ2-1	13	ASSRSGTPYNEQF
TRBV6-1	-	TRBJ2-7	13	ASSEALGRVYEQY
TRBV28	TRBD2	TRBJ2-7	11	ASSTSASYEQY
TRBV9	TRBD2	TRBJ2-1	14	ASSVVVAGSYNEQF
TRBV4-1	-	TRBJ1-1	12	ASRNLDTYTEAF
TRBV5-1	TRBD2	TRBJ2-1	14	ASSLFGLAGDGEQF
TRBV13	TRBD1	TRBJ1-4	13	ASSLSTGGSEKLF
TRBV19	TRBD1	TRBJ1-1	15	ASIPTGGRSGFTEAF
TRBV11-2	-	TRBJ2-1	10	ASSSQDNEQF
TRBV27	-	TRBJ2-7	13	ASSLSIRRFYEQY
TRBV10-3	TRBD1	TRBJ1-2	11	AISGGDSYGYT
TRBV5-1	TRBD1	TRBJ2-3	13	ASSEPGGAADTQY
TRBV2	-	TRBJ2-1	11	ASMRRGYNEQF
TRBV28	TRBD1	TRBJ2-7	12	ASSFPGGGYEQY
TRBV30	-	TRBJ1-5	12	AWSRINSNQPQH
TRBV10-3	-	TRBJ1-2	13	AISESRAANYGYT
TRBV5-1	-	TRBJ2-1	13	ASALGTASYNEQF
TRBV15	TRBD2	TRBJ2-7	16	ATSTGLAGGRISYEQY
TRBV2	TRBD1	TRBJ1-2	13	ASSEDRGSNYGYT
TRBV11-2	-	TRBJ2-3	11	ASSSRGGDTQY
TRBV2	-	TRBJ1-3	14	ASSRQGSHSGNTIY
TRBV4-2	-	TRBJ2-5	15	ASSQVLGSGTRETQY
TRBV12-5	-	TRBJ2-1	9	ASDRYNEQF
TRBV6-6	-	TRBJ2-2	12	ASSGTTNTGELF
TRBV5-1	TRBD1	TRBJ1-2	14	ASSPGTAPDPYGYT
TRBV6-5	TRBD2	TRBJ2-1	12	ASSRAGGDNEQF
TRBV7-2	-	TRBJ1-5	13	ASSLEGRRHQPQH
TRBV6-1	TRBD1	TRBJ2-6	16	ASTDTGTGPSGANVLT
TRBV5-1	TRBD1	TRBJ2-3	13	ASSFRDRVADTQY
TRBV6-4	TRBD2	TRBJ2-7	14	ASSDLPGLAPYEQY
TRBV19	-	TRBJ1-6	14	ASSTSSGSPGTPLH
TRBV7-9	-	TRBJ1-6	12	ASSLVQSNSPLH
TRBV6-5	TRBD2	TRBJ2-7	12	ASSPSGLDYEQY
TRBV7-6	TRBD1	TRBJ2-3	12	ASSSRQGSDTQY
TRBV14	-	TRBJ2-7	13	ASSVLEGGTYEQY
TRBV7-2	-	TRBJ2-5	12	ASSLERRQETQY
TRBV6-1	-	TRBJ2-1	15	ASSELVGADSYNEQF
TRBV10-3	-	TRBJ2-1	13	AISESPHTYNEQF
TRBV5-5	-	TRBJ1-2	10	ASSYRSGGYT
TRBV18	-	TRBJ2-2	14	ASSPGSGLNTGELF
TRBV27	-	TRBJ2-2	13	ASSPIASYTGELF
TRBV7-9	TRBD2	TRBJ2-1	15	VSSLAIGTSGANEQF
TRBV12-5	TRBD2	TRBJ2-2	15	ASGLVPSGSNTGELF
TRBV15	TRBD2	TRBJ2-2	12	ATRLSREAGELF